Here is one TCR beta chain with its context. With 3 bases removed from V and 5 bases from J, the gap between germline ends came to 13 bases. The CDR3 has 14 amino acids. Germline V gene sequence: CDR1 MNHEY, CDR2 SMNVEV (reference sequence). Amplified regions were TCR beta CDR3 sequences from RNA transcripts. TCR CDR3 underwent first-round RT-PCR with the HTBI primer set. TCRdb reprocessed the multiplex PCR reads with MiXCR, giving one entry per CDR3 protein. Of hundreds of thousands of distinct CDR3 sequences listed, around 15% were seen once; the top ten hold roughly 4.3%. Criteria for exclusion of patients were uncontrolled infection, other autoimmune disease, pregnancy or lactation. This specimen belongs to a study of T cells in Graves' hyperthyroidism and ophthalmopathy.

The receptor was isolated from a woman in her thirties or forties with Graves' ophthalmopathy. V and J are TRBV27 and TRBJ2-5; tentatively, D is TRBD1 (5 bases). Sequenced: blood. The CDR3 sequence is CASSFERGWETQYF. The DNA for the CDR3 is TGTGCCAGCAGTTTTGAAAGGGGATGGGAGACCCAGTACTTC.